This T cell receptor (beta chain) was recovered during a study of metastatic and nonmetastatic thyroid tumors (dated by TCRdb to the early 2020s). Background on the whole study: Repertoires from peripheral blood and from tumor or nodule tissue samples of malignant and benign thyroid patients were compared. The study at large found these results: TCR beta diversity was reported as significantly higher in malignant tumors than in benign nodules, in both blood and tumor samples.

Library prep was done by PCR. TCRdb shows the sequencer as Illumina HiSeq 4000. The TCR beta-chain CDR3 region of each patient was profiled by high-throughput sequencing. In the paper's pipeline: CDR3 differences across clinicopathological groups were used to build a classifier for discriminating distant-metastatic papillary thyroid cancer patients. The Shannon index was used to assess repertoire diversity, and the Morisita-Horn index was used to assess tumor-blood repertoire similarity. The public reads were quality trimmed at Q25 with fastp and then assembled into clones with MiXCR by TCRdb, keeping productive beta chains. The authors' filters were not applied to this entry. The sample data list under 20,000 clones, and around a third of these were observed just once. Of the sample, 15% to 20% is held by the ten largest clones. As for this clone: Its antigen has not been determined. No qualities accompany the bases; no much larger clone lies one base away.

The trim is 5 bases for V and 5 bases for J, with a gap of 11 bases between the germline ends. Measured from the cysteine to the phenylalanine, the CDR3 is 14 residues long. CDR3 DNA only is kept here, 42 bases in frame from base 1. As encoded in the germline V gene, CDR1 is SGDLS while CDR2 is YYNGEE. Before undergoing thyroid surgery, none of the patients had been given any kind of treatment. Using T-cell receptor beta sequencing, the study looked back at clinical samples from patients collected from the early 2010s to the late 2010s. Input material: tumor tissue. Rearrangement joined TRBV9 to TRBJ1-6; TRBD1 is a possible D gene, resting on 6 matching bases. The source is a female donor with papillary thyroid cancer or a benign thyroid nodule (not recorded which). Some clones in this sample may be carry-over from other donors' samples. The nucleotide sequence is given as TGTGCCAGCAGGGGTAGGGGGAATAATTCACCCCTCCACTTT. It codes for CASRGRGNNSPLHF. The variable domain in full, with residues beyond the CDR3 obtained from the reference TRBV9 and TRBJ1-6 genes, is DSGVTQTPKHLITATGQRVTLRCSPRSGDLSVYWYQQSLDQGLQFLIQYYNGEERAKGNILERFSAQQFPDLHSELNLSSLELGDSALYFCASRGRGNNSPLHFGNGTRLTVT.